Reported below is one T cell receptor beta chain. Its specific antigen is unknown. No qualities accompany the bases; no much larger clone lies one base away. Preparation of the library involved 5' RACE. TCRdb records Illumina HiSeq 2500 as the sequencer. A second PCR of about 6 to 12 cycles was performed with a sample-barcoded 5' primer and a J-beta primer mix. Each TCR beta cDNA molecule received a unique molecular identifier from a template-switch 5' adaptor carrying 12 random nucleotides. At least 2.5 million CDR3-containing paired-end reads were obtained from each sample. The Mint cDNA synthesis kit, primed by a TRBC-specific oligonucleotide, was used to synthesize first-strand cDNA from all RNA. All cDNA was treated with uracil-DNA glycosylase and then went through a first 18-cycle PCR with the universal primers M1SS and BC2_uni_R. Per the source publication's procedure: For normalization, 1 million high-quality reads, each with a distinct molecular identifier, were randomly selected from each sample. Instead of being binned into consensus sequences, reads with shared molecular identifiers were discarded. CDR3 identification, clonotype clustering and error correction used MiTCR with a Q25 quality threshold and the strictest error-elimination algorithm. A nonparametric unseen species model with Euler transformation was used to estimate a lower bound on total TCR beta diversity. The public reads were reanalyzed by TCRdb: fastp trimming at Q25, MiXCR alignment, in-frame beta chains only. Entries that share a CDR3 protein sequence are merged under the most common genes and DNA. For this entry, the V and J calls and clone size follow TCRdb and not the study's own pipeline. In this sample the table shows over 600,000 distinct CDR3 sequences, around a fifth of which occur a single time. Clones ranked in the top ten supply about 3.6% of the sample.

The record originates from a study of blood T cells in healthy people across ages (dated by TCRdb to 2014 to 2015). General notes on the study: Template switching captured roughly one uniquely barcoded TCR beta cDNA molecule per two T cells in model experiments. Using deep sequencing normalized with unique cDNA molecular identifiers, the study measured how TCR beta repertoire diversity changes with age. Donors of different ages were randomly distributed across sequencing lanes to avoid experimental bias. The donors were split into four age groups: young (average 16 years), middle-aged (nearly 40), aged (roughly 60) and long-lived (under 85). Two additional independent replicas of 1 million unique cDNA reads from the same blood draw were analyzed for two donors (one aged 18 to 29 and one aged 80 or older).

Donors were approximately 42 systemically healthy Caucasian individuals from Russia aged roughly 6 to 100 years. Each donor gave 9 to 10 milliliters of peripheral blood, collected into EDTA-treated Vacutainer tubes. Ficoll-Paque density-gradient centrifugation was used to isolate PBMCs, with at least 7 million obtained per sample. Trizol reagent was used to extract total RNA from the PBMCs, yielding at least 5.5 micrograms per sample. For every donor, flow cytometry on a PBMC aliquot measured the percentage of naive CD45RAhigh/CD27high T cells. On the study overall, not on this receptor specifically: Observed TCR beta diversity per million T cells fell roughly linearly with age, and a significant reduction was already apparent by age about 36. Compared with the aged group, more naive CD4+ T cells, fewer expanded clones and increased TCR diversity were shown by the long-lived group, suggesting age selection. Estimates of total diversity based on one million sequenced T cells were regarded as lower bounds and as underestimates. The CMV infection status of donors was not known, potentially confounding age-related changes in expanded clonotypes. There was a strong correlation between observed TCR beta diversity and the percentage of naive T cells measured by flow cytometry. Conclusive comparison of naive and antigen-experienced compartments was prevented by the profiling of bulk unsorted PBMCs.

The TCR comes from a man in his 70s in good health. Source material: blood.

The CDR3 region reads CSARKTSLGTQYF. At the DNA level, the sequence is TGCAGTGCTAGAAAAACTAGTCTCGGGACCCAGTACTTC. The rearrangement joined TRBV20-1 to TRBJ2-5; the D region possibly corresponds to TRBD2 (5 bases align). The trim is 2 bases for V and 7 bases for J, with a gap of 14 bases between the germline ends. CDR1 and CDR2 (DFQATT, SNEGSKA) derive from the germline V gene (reference sequence). The CDR3 sequence holds 13 residues, the cysteine and phenylalanine included. The entry retains the CDR3 DNA only, 39 bases that are in frame from base 1.